These 24 T cell receptor beta chains came from one sample sequenced in a study of early T cells in non-severe SARS-CoV-2 infection. Each CDR3 protein gets one entry after TCRdb re-called the 5' RACE reads with MiXCR. The sample has over 85,000 distinct CDR3 sequences; around 13% are singletons. Sequenced sample: whole blood. Receptors were obtained from an adult who was a healthcare worker with PCR-confirmed SARS-CoV-2 infection or an uninfected control (not recorded which).

In its sample, this clonotype was seen a few times. The chain carries TRBV4-3 and TRBJ1-2, with 11 bases aligning to TRBD1. Trimming cost V 5 bases and J 8 bases; bases outside gene matches: 7. Germline lookup yields CDR1 LGHNA and CDR2 YSLEER. This CDR3 spans 14 amino acids. This CDR3 reads CASSTGTGGWGYTF. CDR3 nucleotide sequence: TGCGCCAGCAGCACCGGGACAGGGGGTTGGGGCTACACCTTC.

The chain carries TRBV7-8 and TRBJ2-7; TRBD1 aligns across 7 bases. The V segment lost 5 bases and the J segment 7 bases; nucleotides outside the gene matches: 11. The CDR3 is made up of 14 amino acids. In germline, CDR1 is SGHVS, CDR2 FQNEAQ. CDR3 loop: CASSLDRLVREQYF. In DNA form, the CDR3 reads TGTGCCAGCAGCCTGGACAGGCTTGTCAGGGAGCAGTACTTC.

The chain is built from TRBV20-1 and TRBJ1-4; TRBD1 aligns across 12 bases. With V trimmed by 6 bases and J by 7 bases, 0 bases remained unmatched. The CDR3 sequence is 12 residues long. CDR1 and CDR2 (germline): DFQATT, SNEGSKA (reference sequence). In DNA, the CDR3 is TGCAGTGCGGGACAGGGGGCTGAAAAACTGTTTTTT. It specifies CSAGQGAEKLFF.

This clonotype came up many times. The germline gene is not matched at one end of the junction; a read error may be the cause. The chain recombines TRBV6-1 with TRBJ1-3; unclear D gene. This CDR3 has 13 residues. Germline V lookup: CDR1 MNHNS, CDR2 SASEGT. For the CDR3, the DNA is TGTGCCAGCAGTGAAGACTCTGAAAACACCATATATTTT. The encoded protein is CASSEDSENTIYF.

Only a few counts were recorded for this clonotype. Here the CDR3 DNA reads TGTGCCAGCAGCCGAACTAGCGGGACCTCCCCAGATACGCAGTATTTT. Its translation is CASSRTSGTSPDTQYF. The rearrangement uses TRBV6-2 or TRBV6-3 and TRBJ2-3; 10 bases line up with TRBD2. The CDR3 has 16 residues. Per the germline V gene, CDR1 is MNHEY and CDR2 is SVGEGT. J was trimmed by 4 bases and V by 6 bases; bases with no gene match: 10.

This clonotype was counted at least ten times. This rearrangement joins TRBV7-2 to TRBJ1-2, with 7 bases fitting TRBD1. Germline V lookup: CDR1 SGHTA, CDR2 FQGNSA. The CDR3 totals 14 residues. Unmatched junction bases numbered 2, after V lost 2 bases and J lost 2 bases. The CDR3 loop reads CASSLTQGNYGYTF. CDR3 coding DNA: TGTGCCAGCAGCTTAACACAGGGGAACTATGGCTACACCTTC.

This clonotype has at least ten counts. One end of the junction does not line up with germline, which may come from a read error. This chain joins TRBV19 and TRBJ1-5; TRBD1 agrees at 8 bases. Germline assignment: CDR1 LNHDA and CDR2 SQIVND (reference sequence). The CDR3 runs 14 residues. The CDR3 sequence: CASTPGQGNQPQHF. The CDR3 DNA sequence: TGTGCCAGTACCCCAGGACAGGGCAACCAGCCCCAGCATTTT.

This clonotype was detected only a few times. The chain joins TRBV25-1 to TRBJ2-1; D unresolved. Between the trimmed V and J ends, which lost 8 bases and 3 bases, there was a span of 20 bases. The CDR3 extends over 16 amino acids. Germline lookup yields CDR1 MGHDK and CDR2 SYGVNS. CDR3 coding DNA: TGTGCCAGCGGTCCCCCCCAGCAGATTAACTACAATGAGCAGTTCTTC. Protein: CASGPPQQINYNEQFF.

This clonotype occurred a few times. V usage is TRBV20-1 and J usage is TRBJ2-7, with no clear D. Deletions cut 3 bases from V and 0 bases from J, with 9 bases between. This CDR3 has 13 residues. Germline V CDR1 and CDR2: DFQATT, SNEGSKA (reference sequence). The CDR3 protein is CSASNLNSYEQYF. CDR3 DNA sequence: TGCAGTGCTAGCAACCTAAACTCCTACGAGCAGTACTTC.

This clonotype was seen at least ten times. The chain employs TRBV20-1 and TRBJ2-1; no definite D call. CDR3 length: 13 amino acids. The germline gives CDR1 DFQATT, CDR2 SNEGSKA (reference sequence). With 5 bases removed from V and 9 bases from J, the gap between germline ends came to 17 bases. The CDR3 sequence is CSALLLNYGEQFF. For the CDR3, the DNA is TGCAGTGCTCTCCTTCTCAATTACGGTGAGCAGTTCTTC.

The rearrangement links TRBV7-9 to TRBJ1-3, with D unresolved. The CDR3 runs to 12 residues. Between the trimmed V and J ends, which lost 10 bases and 1 base, there was a span of 8 bases. Germline values: CDR1 SEHNR, CDR2 FQNEAQ (reference sequence). CDR3 amino acids: CAITESGNTIYF. The CDR3 region has the DNA TGTGCCATTACAGAATCTGGAAACACCATATATTTT. Full variable domain (remainder filled in from reference TRBV7-9 and TRBJ1-3): DTGVSQNPRHKITKRGQNVTFRCDPISEHNRLYWYRQTLGQGPEFLTYFQNEAQLEKSRLLSDRFSAERPKGSFSTLEIQRTEQGDSAMYLCAITESGNTIYFGEGSWLTVV.

Concerning this clonotype itself: A read error may be the cause here, since a much bigger clone is one base away. V gene TRBV27 combines with J gene TRBJ2-7; maybe TRBD2 (5 bases). CDR3 length: 13 amino acids. Germline V gene lookup returns CDR1 MNHEY and CDR2 SMNVEV (reference sequence). With 5 bases removed from V and 3 bases from J, the gap between germline ends came to 11 bases. The CDR3 DNA reads as TGTGCCAGCAGTCGCGGACTCCGCTACGAGCAGTACTTC. Amino acid sequence: CASSRGLRYEQYF.

This clonotype was counted ten times or more. The chain has TRBV3-1 and TRBJ2-7; 9 nucleotides agree with TRBD2. This CDR3 contains 17 residues. CDR1 is LGHDT and CDR2 is YNNKEL in the germline V gene (reference sequence). V gave up 4 bases and J gave up 0 bases; unmatched junction bases: 10. The CDR3 spells CASSPQGRGGSSYEQYF. The CDR3 DNA sequence: TGTGCCAGCAGCCCCCAGGGGCGGGGGGGAAGCTCCTACGAGCAGTACTTC.

In this sample, this clonotype turned up many times. This chain joins TRBV28 and TRBJ2-3, with 8 bases that match TRBD2. This CDR3 contains 15 residues. Germline assignment: CDR1 MDHEN and CDR2 SYDVKM. Germline trimming cut 2 bases from V and 0 bases from J; bases unmatched to any gene: 1. The CDR3 loop is CASSLAGGSTDTQYF. For the CDR3, the DNA is TGTGCCAGCAGTTTAGCGGGAGGAAGCACAGATACGCAGTATTTT.

Only a few counts were recorded for this clonotype. The CDR3, as DNA: TGTGCCAGCAGAGGACAGGGTAATCAGCCCCAGCATTTT. Amino acid sequence: CASRGQGNQPQHF. The chain carries TRBV6-1 and TRBJ1-5, with TRBD1 identical over 8 bases. The CDR3 covers 13 residues. Per the germline V gene, CDR1 is MNHNS and CDR2 is SASEGT. Unmatched junction bases numbered 2, after V lost 6 bases and J lost 4 bases.

The chain employs TRBV4-3 and TRBJ2-2; D remains ambiguous. V shed 0 bases and J shed 4 bases, with 3 bases lying between them. CDR1 LGHNA and CDR2 YSLEER come from the germline V gene. The CDR3 contains 13 residues. CDR3 bases: TGCGCCAGCAGCCAAGAAACCACCGGGGAGCTGTTTTTT. Translated: CASSQETTGELFF.

The chain is built from TRBV20-1 and TRBJ2-3; 14 bases align to TRBD2. The J segment lost 4 bases and the V segment lost 5 bases, leaving 11 bases of the junction unmatched. The CDR3 consists of 17 residues. Germline lookup yields CDR1 DFQATT and CDR2 SNEGSKA (reference sequence). The CDR3 DNA reads as TGCAGTGCTTACTCCGGGACTAGCGGGAGTGGGCCAGATACGCAGTATTTT. This encodes CSAYSGTSGSGPDTQYF.

The chain carries TRBV20-1 and TRBJ2-2; 8 nucleotides line up with TRBD1. The CDR3 covers 14 residues. Germline values: CDR1 DFQATT, CDR2 SNEGSKA (reference sequence). Unmatched junction bases numbered 6, after V lost 3 bases and J lost 6 bases. The CDR3 DNA follows: TGCAGTGCTAGTTGGACAGGGATTCCCGGGGAGCTGTTTTTT. Its protein product is CSASWTGIPGELFF.

The gene calls are TRBV28 and TRBJ2-1, with D uncertain. Trimming shortened V by 8 bases and J by 7 bases, and 6 bases separated the two germline ends. The CDR3 length is 10 residues. CDR1 is MDHEN and CDR2 is SYDVKM in the germline V gene. CDR3 in DNA: TGTGCCAGCCCCCCGAATGAGCAGTTCTTC. This encodes CASPPNEQFF.

The table lists this clonotype with many counts. The CDR3 sequence is CASSESGSSGANVLTF. DNA for the CDR3: TGTGCCAGCAGCGAAAGCGGGAGCTCTGGGGCCAACGTCCTGACTTTC. The chain combines TRBV11-2 with TRBJ2-6; 8 bases align to TRBD2. Germline values: CDR1 SGHAT, CDR2 FQNNGV. With 5 bases clipped from V and 0 bases from J, the junction kept 3 bases outside the gene matches. The CDR3 runs 16 residues.

This clonotype is a singleton in its sample. A much larger clone lies one base from this, so it may be a read error. The rearrangement joins TRBV2 to TRBJ1-5; D gene ambiguous. Per germline, CDR1 SNHLY and CDR2 FYNNEI. The CDR3 runs 16 residues. The germline V and J ends were trimmed by 0 bases and 2 bases, with 11 bases remaining between them. CDR3 residues: CASSEARPVCNQPQHF. The CDR3 DNA reads as TGTGCCAGCAGTGAAGCTCGGCCAGTTTGCAATCAGCCCCAGCATTTT.

This clonotype came up a few times. The rearrangement joins TRBV28 to TRBJ2-1; D remains ambiguous. CDR1 and CDR2 from the germline V gene are MDHEN and SYDVKM. The CDR3 has 15 amino acids. The germline V and J ends were trimmed by 2 bases and 5 bases, with 13 bases remaining between them. The DNA for the CDR3 is TGTGCCAGCAGTTTAGGAATCTCCAAAAACAATGAGCAGTTCTTC. Its translation is CASSLGISKNNEQFF.

In regard to this clonotype: A read error may account for a junction end that differs from germline. V usage is TRBV6-2 or TRBV6-3 and J usage is TRBJ1-5; 7 bases line up with TRBD1. This CDR3 comprises 15 residues. Germline V CDR1 and CDR2: MNHEY, SVGEGT. Written as DNA, the CDR3 is TGTACCAGCAGTGGGGACAGTAATAGCAATCAGCCCCAGCATTTT. Protein sequence: CTSSGDSNSNQPQHF.

V usage is TRBV29-1 and J usage is TRBJ2-3, with D uncertain. This CDR3 region has 12 residues. The germline V gene has CDR1 SQVTM and CDR2 ANQGSEA. Deletions cut 6 bases from V and 2 bases from J, with 9 bases between. The CDR3 is CSVVDNTDTQYF. In nucleotides, the CDR3 is TGCAGCGTCGTCGATAACACAGATACGCAGTATTTT.